The 9 T cell receptor beta chains in this list originate from one sample, sequenced in a study of T cells after yellow fever vaccination. In TCRdb, the 5' RACE reads were re-called with MiXCR into one record per CDR3 protein. Of some 300,000 distinct CDR3 sequences listed, less than 9.5% are singletons. The material was PBMCs, obtained roughly 45 days after the first yellow fever vaccination. The receptor set was obtained from a man aged 18 to 30 who received the YFV17D yellow fever vaccine.

This clonotype has only a few counts. The V call is TRBV20-1, the J call TRBJ1-2; weak D call: TRBD1 (5 bases). Germline V gene sequence: CDR1 DFQATT, CDR2 SNEGSKA (reference sequence). This CDR3 is 13 amino acids long. Trimming took off 3 bases at V and 4 bases at J, with 12 bases between the two ends. The CDR3 DNA is TGCAGTGCTAGCCCCGGGACCCTCTATGGCTACACCTTC. This encodes CSASPGTLYGYTF.

This clonotype has only a few counts. The genes are TRBV20-1 and TRBJ2-1; 9 bases agree with TRBD1. The ends lost 5 bases at V and 9 bases at J; junction bases unmatched: 14. There are 15 residues in the CDR3. The germline V gene encodes CDR1 DFQATT and CDR2 SNEGSKA (reference sequence). CDR3 in amino acids: CSAPHSGQGDSEQFF. In nucleotides, the CDR3 is TGCAGTGCTCCCCACTCGGGACAGGGTGACAGTGAGCAGTTCTTC.

This clonotype was seen a handful of times. The chain links TRBV5-1 to TRBJ2-5; 13 bases are a match to TRBD2. J was trimmed by 1 base and V by 4 bases; bases with no gene match: 4. The CDR3 is made up of 16 amino acids. Germline V lookup: CDR1 SGHRS, CDR2 YFSETQ. The CDR3 sequence: CASSPLAGGTQETQYF. CDR3 coding DNA: TGCGCCAGCAGCCCACTAGCGGGGGGGACCCAAGAGACCCAGTACTTC.

In the case of this clonotype: A much bigger clone sits one base away, suggesting this may be a read error. This chain links TRBV12-3 or TRBV12-4 with TRBJ2-7, with 9 bases lining up with TRBD1. Trimming cost V 4 bases and J 6 bases; bases outside gene matches: 4. The CDR3 extends over 13 amino acids. The CDR3, as DNA: TGTGCCAGCAGTTGGTGGGACAGGGTCGAGCAGTACGTC. It translates to CASSWWDRVEQYV.

The chain couples TRBV6-1 to TRBJ2-3; TRBD1 agrees at 8 bases. Germline CDR1 MNHNS, CDR2 SASEGT. V shed 6 bases and J 8 bases; nucleotides not matched to a gene: 13. This CDR3 has 15 amino acids. The CDR3 nucleotides are TGTGCCAGCAGCCGGACAGGGTCATTCAAGGGTACGCAGTATTTT. Protein: CASSRTGSFKGTQYF.

This clonotype has only a few counts. The chain has TRBV20-1 and TRBJ1-3, with D possibly TRBD1 on 6 matching bases. Germline V gene data show CDR1 as DFQATT and CDR2 as SNEGSKA (reference sequence). The germline V and J ends were trimmed by 6 bases and 0 bases, with 9 bases remaining between them. This CDR3 is 13 amino acids long. As DNA, the CDR3 is TGCAGTGCAACAGGGTTCTCTGGAAACACCATATATTTT. Its protein product is CSATGFSGNTIYF.

This clonotype turned up a few times. The CDR3 nucleotides read TGTGCCAGCACCTCGCTCAGGGTGGAGACCCAGTACTTC. Translated: CASTSLRVETQYF. The rearrangement uses TRBV7-2 and TRBJ2-5; perhaps TRBD1 as D (5 bases). V lost 7 bases and J lost 5, with 14 bases in between. The CDR3 has 13 residues. Germline V CDR1 and CDR2: SGHTA, FQGNSA.

This clonotype was detected a few times. J is TRBJ1-2 and V is TRBV6-2 or TRBV6-3; no firm D call. Between the trimmed V and J ends, which lost 6 bases and 4 bases, there was a span of 12 bases. The CDR3 has 13 amino acids. Germline CDR1 and CDR2: MNHEY and SVGEGT. CDR3 DNA: TGTGCCAGCAGGCGTCTCCGGATCTATGGCTACACCTTC. This sequence encodes CASRRLRIYGYTF.

This clonotype was seen a few times. The J gene is TRBJ2-3, the V gene TRBV7-2; D remains unclear. Trimming took off 3 bases at V and 5 bases at J, with 9 bases between the two ends. This CDR3 is built from 13 residues. Germline V gene data show CDR1 as SGHTA and CDR2 as FQGNSA. The CDR3 sequence: CASSFRGEDTQYF. Here the CDR3 DNA reads TGTGCCAGCAGCTTCCGAGGCGAAGATACGCAGTATTTT.